This T cell receptor (beta chain) was documented in a study of OX40 agonist ivuxolimab in advanced cancers. The CDR3 spans 16 residues. The germline CDR1 and CDR2 sequences are MNHNY and SVGAGI (reference sequence). Trimming took 2 bases from V and 1 from J, leaving 14 bases between them. The protocol was immunoSEQ multiplex PCR, while the TCRdb copy is restricted to in-frame clones and leaves out a portion. The sample has over 65,000 clones; roughly nine tenths are singletons. General observations from the study: The investigators did not determine what antigen specificity the expanded peripheral T cells had. Expanded clones belonging to CD8+ T cells outnumbered, on average, those of CD4+.

This clone was seen only a few times. Antigen: not known. Sequencing was performed on CD4+ or CD8+ T cells sorted from blood, taken in a trial of the OX40 agonist ivuxolimab. This rearrangement joins TRBV6-6 to TRBJ1-1, with D tentatively TRBD1 (5 bases). The sequence derives from an adult with an advanced solid tumor such as melanoma, head and neck, liver or kidney cancer. DNA of the CDR3: TGTGCCAGCAGTTACGAATTATGGCAGGGGAACACTGAAGCTTTCTTT. Residues: CASSYELWQGNTEAFF.